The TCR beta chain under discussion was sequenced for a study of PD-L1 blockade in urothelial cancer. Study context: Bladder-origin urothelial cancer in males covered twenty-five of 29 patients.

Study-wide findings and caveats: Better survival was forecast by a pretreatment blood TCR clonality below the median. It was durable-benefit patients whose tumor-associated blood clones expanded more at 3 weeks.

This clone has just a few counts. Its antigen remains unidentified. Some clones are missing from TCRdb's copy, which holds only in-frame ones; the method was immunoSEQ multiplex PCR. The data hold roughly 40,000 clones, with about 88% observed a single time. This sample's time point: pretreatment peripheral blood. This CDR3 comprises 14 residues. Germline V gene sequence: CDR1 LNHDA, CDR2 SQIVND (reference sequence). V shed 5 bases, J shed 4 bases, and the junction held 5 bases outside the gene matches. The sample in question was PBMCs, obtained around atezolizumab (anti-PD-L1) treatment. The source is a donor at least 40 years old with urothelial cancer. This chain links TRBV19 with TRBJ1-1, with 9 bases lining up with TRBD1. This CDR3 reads CASSPRQGGTEAFF. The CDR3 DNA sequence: TGTGCCAGTAGTCCGAGACAGGGGGGCACTGAAGCTTTCTTT.